These T cell receptor beta chains were read from a single sample in a study of shared clonotypes between healthy human individuals. This table comes from immunoSEQ multiplex PCR, and its TCRdb copy is limited to in-frame clones, with some not included. The sample holds 1.4 million to 1.5 million clones, about 96% seen once. The sequenced material came from naive CD4+ T cells sorted from blood. The receptors here all came from a man aged 25-45 years in good health. CDR3s include the opening cysteine and the closing phenylalanine or tryptophan. The D gene is left open where the match is weak.

TGTGCCAGCAGCTTATGGTGGCAGGGGAACACTGAAGCTTTCTTT	CASSLWWQGNTEAFF	TRBV5-4	TRBJ1-1	-
TGTGCCTGGAGTCCTCCTCTAGTCCGGGACGGGCTCAATCAGCCCCAGCATTTT	CAWSPPLVRDGLNQPQHF	TRBV30	TRBJ1-5	-
TGCAGCGTGGGAGGACAGGGGGCTAACTATGGCTACACCTTC	CSVGGQGANYGYTF	TRBV29-1	TRBJ1-2	TRBD1
TGTGCCAGCAGTTGGGGACAGAATCAGCCCCAGCATTTT	CASSWGQNQPQHF	TRBV2	TRBJ1-5	TRBD1
TGCGCCAGCAGCCAAGAGGGGGCTAGAGGGACTGAAGCTTTCTTT	CASSQEGARGTEAFF	TRBV4-1	TRBJ1-1	-
TGCAGCGGTGTCCGGCAGGACTATGGCTACACCTTC	CSGVRQDYGYTF	TRBV29-1	TRBJ1-2	-
TGTGCCAGCAAAGTAGGGGGACCTTCGGGCACAGATACGCAGTATTTT	CASKVGGPSGTDTQYF	TRBV7-9	TRBJ2-3	-
TGCGCCAGCAGCGTCGGGGGGACCTCCTACAATGAGCAGTTCTTC	CASSVGGTSYNEQFF	TRBV5-1	TRBJ2-1	TRBD2
TGTGCCAGCAGCCTCCTTGGACAGGGGATCGGTGAGCAGTTCTTC	CASSLLGQGIGEQFF	TRBV5-8	TRBJ2-1	TRBD1
TGTGCCAGCAGCTTGGATGGGACACTAAGGACCGGGGAGCTGTTTTTT	CASSLDGTLRTGELFF	TRBV5-5	TRBJ2-2	-
TGTGCCAGCAGCGCGTTGAGCAAAGGGAAACACGAGCAGTACTTC	CASSALSKGKHEQYF	TRBV7-9	TRBJ2-7	-
TGTGCCAGCAGTTATATATCCAGGACAGGCTACGAGCAGTACTTC	CASSYISRTGYEQYF	TRBV6-5	TRBJ2-7	TRBD1
TGTGCCAGCAGCTCTCAGACTAGCGCGTCCTACGAGCAGTACTTC	CASSSQTSASYEQYF	TRBV5-4	TRBJ2-7	TRBD2
TGTGCCAGCAGCCAATCTTCCGCGGGTCAGCCCCAGCATTTT	CASSQSSAGQPQHF	TRBV7-6	TRBJ1-5	-
TGTGCCAGCAGCCAAACCGGGACAGGGTTCCTCCAAGAGACCCAGTACTTC	CASSQTGTGFLQETQYF	TRBV4-2	TRBJ2-5	TRBD1
TGTGCCAGCATAGGACGGAGCTCCTACGAGCAGTACTTC	CASIGRSSYEQYF	TRBV25-1	TRBJ2-7	-
TGTGCCAGCAGCCGCCCTGACAGAGAGATTTTGGGGGCCCACTACGAGCAGTACTTC	CASSRPDREILGAHYEQYF	TRBV21-1	TRBJ2-7	-